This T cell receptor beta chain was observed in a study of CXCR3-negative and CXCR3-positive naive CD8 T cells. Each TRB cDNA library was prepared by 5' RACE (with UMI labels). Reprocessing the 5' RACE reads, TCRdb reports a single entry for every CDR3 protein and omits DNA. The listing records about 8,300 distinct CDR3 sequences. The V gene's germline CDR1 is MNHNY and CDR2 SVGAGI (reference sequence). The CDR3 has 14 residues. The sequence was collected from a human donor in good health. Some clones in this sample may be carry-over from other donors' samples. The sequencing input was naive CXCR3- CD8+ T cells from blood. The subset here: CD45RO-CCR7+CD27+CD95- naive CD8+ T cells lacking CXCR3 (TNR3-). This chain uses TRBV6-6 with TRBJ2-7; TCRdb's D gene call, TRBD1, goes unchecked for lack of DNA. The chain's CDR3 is CASTSRDTPYEQYF.